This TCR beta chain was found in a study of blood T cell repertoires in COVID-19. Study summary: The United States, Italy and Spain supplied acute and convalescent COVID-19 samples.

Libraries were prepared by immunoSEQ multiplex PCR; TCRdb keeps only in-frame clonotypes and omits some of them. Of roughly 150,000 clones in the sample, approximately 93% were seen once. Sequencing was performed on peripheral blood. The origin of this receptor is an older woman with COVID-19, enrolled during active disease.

In nucleotides, the CDR3 is TGTGCCAGTCGTACCGTTCACAGGTATAGCAATCAGCCCCAGCATTTT. Translation: CASRTVHRYSNQPQHF. V is TRBV19 and J is TRBJ1-5; perhaps TRBD1 as D (5 bases). CDR1 LNHDA and CDR2 SQIVND come from the germline V gene (reference sequence). The CDR3 consists of 16 residues. V dropped 8 bases and J dropped 0 bases, with 17 bases sitting between them. Full variable domain (missing parts from reference TRBV19 and TRBJ1-5): DGGITQSPKYLFRKEGQNVTLSCEQNLNHDAMYWYRQDPGQGLRLIYYSQIVNDFQKGDIAEGYSVSREKKESFPLTVTSAQKNPTAFYLCASRTVHRYSNQPQHFGDGTRLSIL.